Each of the 21 T cell receptor beta chains below was sequenced from the same sample in a study of monozygotic twins with inflammatory bowel disease. One entry per CDR3 protein, without DNA, is what TCRdb gives after re-calling the 5' RACE reads. There are 150,000 to 200,000 distinct CDR3 sequences in the sample, with over 2.5% held by the top ten. Sample: blood. Receptor source: a human donor with ulcerative colitis or Crohn's disease, or a healthy co-twin of an affected twin (not recorded which).

The chain's CDR3 is CASSQVGGQGGNTEAFF. J is TRBJ1-1 and V is TRBV3-1; TCRdb's D call of TRBD1 is untestable without DNA. The length of the CDR3 is 17 residues. CDR1 is LGHDT and CDR2 is YNNKEL in the germline V gene (reference sequence).

The genes are TRBV5-1 and TRBJ2-7. The germline gives CDR1 SGHRS, CDR2 YFSETQ. This CDR3 has 16 amino acids. The CDR3 spells CASSLGVGGRSYEQYF.

The V gene is TRBV5-6, the J gene TRBJ2-1. The CDR3 runs 14 residues. Germline values: CDR1 SGHDT, CDR2 YYEEEE. The CDR3 reads CASSLAQGVWGQFF.

J is TRBJ2-1 and V is TRBV11-1; checking the TCRdb D call of TRBD2 is not possible without DNA. Germline assignment: CDR1 SGHAT and CDR2 FQDESV (reference sequence). This CDR3 region has 18 residues. The CDR3 spells CASSWSNLAGSWYNEQFF.

The V and J genes are TRBV12-3 or TRBV12-4 and TRBJ1-1. This CDR3 has 17 residues. This chain's CDR3 is CASTIPSFGTLNTEAFF.

The gene calls are TRBV20-1 and TRBJ2-7; there is no DNA to check the TCRdb D call of TRBD1. In germline, CDR1 is DFQATT, CDR2 SNEGSKA (reference sequence). The length of the CDR3 is 17 residues. The CDR3 is CSARDLQEGGRTYEQYF.

The V and J genes are TRBV19 and TRBJ2-7; the TRBD1 assignment by TCRdb is unverifiable without DNA. The CDR3 totals 15 residues. CDR1 is LNHDA, CDR2 SQIVND, per germline (reference sequence). The CDR3 loop is CASSTDMGSSYEQYF.

The chain couples TRBV5-4 to TRBJ2-5; TCRdb calls TRBD1, which cannot be checked without DNA. Germline CDR1 SGHNT, CDR2 YYREEE (reference sequence). The CDR3 is 16 amino acids. CDR3 in amino acids: CASSLAARGWQETQYF.

The chain recombines TRBV28 with TRBJ2-1; TCRdb's D gene call, TRBD2, goes unchecked for lack of DNA. The CDR3 is 17 residues long. Germline CDR1 and CDR2: MDHEN and SYDVKM. CDR3: CASSAPGLAAFYNEQFF.

CDR3 protein: CASSSRIGTVKSTDTQYF. The chain couples TRBV12-3 or TRBV12-4 to TRBJ2-3; without DNA, the TCRdb call of TRBD1 cannot be checked. CDR3 length equals 18 residues.

The chain joins TRBV15 to TRBJ2-2. The CDR3 is 15 residues long. CDR1 and CDR2 from the germline V gene are LNHNV and YYDKDF (reference sequence). The CDR3 reads CATSRDRRFTGELFF.

The chain employs TRBV4-1 and TRBJ2-2; the TRBD1 assignment by TCRdb is unverifiable without DNA. Per the germline V gene, CDR1 is MGHRA and CDR2 is YSYEKL. The CDR3 has 15 amino acids. CDR3 region: CASSRGGGYTGELFF.

The rearrangement uses TRBV7-6 and TRBJ2-7. Germline V gene sequence: CDR1 SGHVS, CDR2 FNYEAQ. The CDR3 contains 14 residues. This chain's CDR3 is CASSLEPVAKEQYF. Full variable domain (rest looked up from reference TRBV7-6 and TRBJ2-7): GAGVSQSPRYKVTKRGQDVALRCDPISGHVSLYWYRQALGQGPEFLTYFNYEAQQDKSGLPNDRFSAERPEGSISTLTIQRTEQRDSAMYRCASSLEPVAKEQYFGPGTRLTVT.

The rearrangement joins TRBV6-2 or TRBV6-3 to TRBJ1-2. Germline lookup yields CDR1 MNHEY and CDR2 SVGEGT. CDR3 length equals 15 residues. This CDR3 is CASSGEEQEIYGYTF.

The V and J genes are TRBV20-1 and TRBJ1-2. Germline CDR1 reads DFQATT; CDR2 reads SNEGSKA (reference sequence). The length of the CDR3 is 12 residues. The CDR3 sequence: CSARDADNGYTF.

V gene TRBV24-1 combines with J gene TRBJ2-1; the TCRdb call, TRBD1, lacks DNA for checking. The CDR3 sequence is 17 residues long. The V gene's germline CDR1 is KGHDR and CDR2 SFDVKD. The CDR3 region is CATSDSTTGRLYNEQFF.

The CDR3 is CASSLDQLAGGPSNEQFF. The rearrangement uses TRBV11-3 and TRBJ2-1; the D call from TCRdb, TRBD2, cannot be confirmed without DNA. Germline V lookup: CDR1 SGHNT, CDR2 YENEEA. The CDR3 consists of 18 residues.

The rearrangement uses TRBV12-3 or TRBV12-4 and TRBJ1-6; with no DNA, the TCRdb D assignment of TRBD1 cannot be verified. This CDR3 has 15 amino acids. The CDR3 protein is CASSPGGGYNSPLHF.

The chain carries TRBV27 and TRBJ2-7; there is no DNA to check the TCRdb D call of TRBD1. The CDR3 runs 14 residues. CDR1 and CDR2 (germline): MNHEY, SMNVEV (reference sequence). This CDR3 is CASSSGTASYEQYF.

The chain employs TRBV12-3 or TRBV12-4 and TRBJ2-7. The CDR3 consists of 16 residues. Here the CDR3 reads CASSLDVGVTAYEQYF.

This chain uses TRBV7-6 with TRBJ2-1. This CDR3 is 15 amino acids long. The germline V gene has CDR1 SGHVS and CDR2 FNYEAQ. CDR3 in amino acids: CASSRRGSSYNEQFF.